This passage covers 13 T cell receptor beta chains from one sample sequenced in a study of PD-1 blockade in classical Hodgkin lymphoma. Produced via immunoSEQ multiplex PCR; TCRdb's table is partial and in-frame only. This repertoire shows about 150,000 clones, nearly 80% found once; its top ten account for roughly 9.2%. Brentuximab vedotin exposure varied among the patients, all of whom had relapsed after autologous stem cell transplantation. The sequences come from peripheral blood mononuclear cells (PBMCs), collected before the second cycle of nivolumab. These receptors all come from a human donor with classical Hodgkin lymphoma.

CDR3 DNA: TGTGCCAGCAGCTTAATGGGGGAAGAGACCCAGTACTTC. It specifies CASSLMGEETQYF. This chain links TRBV7-3 with TRBJ2-5, with D perhaps being TRBD1 or TRBD2 (5 bases each). The CDR3 is made up of 13 amino acids. With 1 base removed from V and 3 bases from J, the gap between germline ends came to 6 bases. Per germline, CDR1 SGHTA and CDR2 FQGTGA.

The V and J genes are TRBV7-2 and TRBJ1-5, with D hard to call. Trimming pared 1 base from V and 2 bases from J, leaving 15 bases between. The germline V gene encodes CDR1 SGHTA and CDR2 FQGNSA. The CDR3 contains 17 residues. The CDR3 is CASSLVLRGGGNQPQHF. CDR3 DNA: TGTGCCAGCAGCTTAGTTTTGCGGGGTGGGGGCAATCAGCCCCAGCATTTT.

V and J are TRBV7-2 and TRBJ2-7; D uncertain. Deletions cut 3 bases from V and 0 bases from J, with 12 bases between. The CDR3 sequence is 15 residues long. CDR1 and CDR2 (germline): SGHTA, FQGNSA. The CDR3 nucleotides read TGTGCCAGCAGCTTCTTACCGATGAGCTCCTACGAGCAGTACTTC. Translated: CASSFLPMSSYEQYF.

This clone was seen only once. The chain joins TRBV9 to TRBJ1-2, with D perhaps TRBD1 (5 bases). V was shortened by 4 bases and J by 4 bases, with 14 bases between the two germline ends. CDR1 is SGDLS, CDR2 YYNGEE, per germline. The CDR3 loop spans 14 amino acids. The CDR3 reads CASSPTGWGYGYTF. CDR3 in DNA: TGTGCCAGCAGCCCTACAGGCTGGGGCTATGGCTACACCTTC.

V usage is TRBV7-2 and J usage is TRBJ2-6; 9 bases are shared with TRBD2. Germline CDR1 and CDR2: SGHTA and FQGNSA. Trimming removed 1 base from V and 2 bases from J; junction bases left unmatched: 6. The CDR3 extends over 18 amino acids. For the CDR3, the DNA is TGTGCCAGCAGCTTAGGTGCGGGGGGGCCTCCTGGGGCCAACGTCCTGACTTTC. Protein: CASSLGAGGPPGANVLTF.

The V gene is TRBV30, the J gene TRBJ1-1; D unresolved. This CDR3 spans 13 amino acids. Between the trimmed V and J ends, which lost 1 base and 4 bases, there was a span of 10 bases. Germline values: CDR1 GTSNPN, CDR2 SVGIG (reference sequence). DNA of the CDR3: TGTGCCTGGAGTGACCTTGGGCCCACTGAAGCTTTCTTT. Encoded protein: CAWSDLGPTEAFF.

This chain links TRBV23-1 with TRBJ2-7, with 7 bases lining up with TRBD1. TRBV23-1 is an ORF; its function is uncertain. The CDR3 is made up of 16 amino acids. V gave up 3 bases and J gave up 3 bases; unmatched junction bases: 11. Here the CDR3 reads CASSHFGQVGDYEQYF. The CDR3 bases are TGCGCCAGCAGTCATTTCGGACAGGTAGGGGACTACGAGCAGTACTTC.

This chain joins TRBV4-1 and TRBJ1-1; 9 bases are shared with TRBD1. The CDR3 sequence is 16 residues long. From germline, CDR1 is MGHRA and CDR2 YSYEKL. V shed 2 bases and J 4 bases; nucleotides not matched to a gene: 8. This CDR3 reads CASSQPGQGGGTEAFF. CDR3 coding DNA: TGCGCCAGCAGCCAACCGGGACAGGGAGGTGGCACTGAAGCTTTCTTT.

V is TRBV6-4 and J is TRBJ2-1; the match to TRBD1 covers 7 bases. J was trimmed by 8 bases and V by 3 bases; bases with no gene match: 10. Germline V gene sequence: CDR1 MRHNA, CDR2 SNTAGT. The CDR3 spans 15 residues. CDR3 nucleotide sequence: TGTGCCAGCAGTGATCGGGCAGGGGGTATAGATGAGCAGTTCTTC. Encoded protein: CASSDRAGGIDEQFF.

The chain joins TRBV5-1 to TRBJ1-5; D unclear. V lost 1 base, J lost 4 bases, and 6 bases lay in between. This CDR3 region has 13 residues. Germline V lookup: CDR1 SGHRS, CDR2 YFSETQ. The CDR3 is CASSLWSNQPQHF. For the CDR3, the DNA is TGCGCCAGCAGCTTGTGGTCAAATCAGCCCCAGCATTTT.

The gene calls are TRBV18 and TRBJ2-7, with 10 bases aligning to TRBD1. The J segment lost 6 bases and the V segment lost 3 bases, leaving 5 bases of the junction unmatched. Germline CDR1 is KGHSH and CDR2 is LQKENI. The CDR3 contains 14 residues. CDR3 residues: CASSPRQGAFEQYF. In nucleotides, the CDR3 is TGTGCCAGCTCACCTAGACAGGGGGCTTTCGAGCAGTACTTC.

V is TRBV6-8 and J is TRBJ1-2, with D uncertain. Germline V gene lookup returns CDR1 MNHGY and CDR2 SAAAGT. V was clipped by 4 bases and J by 7 bases, with 7 bases between them. The CDR3 is 11 residues long. The CDR3 DNA follows: TGTGCCAGCAGTTCCCCCGGTGGCTACACCTTC. Residues: CASSSPGGYTF.

V and J are TRBV6-5 and TRBJ1-2; 7 nucleotides align to TRBD1. The CDR3 extends over 12 amino acids. Germline CDR1 is MNHEY and CDR2 is SVGAGI. The V gene end was trimmed by 6 bases and the J gene end by 6 bases; junction bases not matched to a gene: 4. The CDR3, as DNA: TGTGCCAGCAGGTTCGGACAGGATGGCTACACCTTC. Its protein is CASRFGQDGYTF.